Listed below are T cell receptor beta chains from one sample, sequenced in a study of OX40 agonist ivuxolimab in advanced cancers. Repertoires were generated with immunoSEQ multiplex PCR, while TCRdb's copy carries only in-frame clones and drops some. The sample contains tens of thousands of clones, around 90% of which appear only once. Sequenced material: CD4+ or CD8+ T cells sorted from blood, taken in a trial of the OX40 agonist ivuxolimab. The receptors derive from an adult with an advanced solid tumor such as melanoma, head and neck, liver or kidney cancer. Both conserved end residues are part of each CDR3. D genes are given only for firm matches. Only some rows state a clone size, as once, few, many or a class for expanded clones.

v_gene,j_gene,len,d_gene,abundance,CDR3aa,CDR3nt
TRBV18,TRBJ1-5,15,-,few,CASSPAGASNQPQHF,TGTGCCAGCTCACCAGCGGGGGCGAGCAATCAGCCCCAGCATTTT
TRBV6-6,TRBJ1-1,14,-,-,CASSYTGLDTEAFF,TGTGCCAGCAGTTACACAGGGTTGGACACTGAAGCTTTCTTT
TRBV5-4,TRBJ2-3,16,TRBD2,-,CASRRGAGGGGDTQYF,TGTGCCAGCAGGAGGGGAGCGGGAGGCGGGGGAGATACGCAGTATTTT
TRBV7-8,TRBJ2-1,15,TRBD2,-,CASSPRTSDYNEQFF,TGTGCCAGCAGCCCAAGGACTAGCGACTACAATGAGCAGTTCTTC
TRBV6-1,TRBJ1-2,14,-,-,CASSPLYRDYGYTF,TGTGCCAGCAGTCCTCTGTACAGGGACTATGGCTACACCTTC
TRBV10-3,TRBJ1-3,23,-,-,CAISGTRQGFTHLPPSSGNTIYF,TGTGCCATCAGTGGCACCCGGCAGGGGTTCACCCACTTGCCTCCTTCGTCTGGAAACACCATATATTTT
TRBV19,TRBJ2-7,16,-,-,CASSTRTGTNLGEQYF,TGTGCCAGTAGTACCCGTACGGGAACGAACCTGGGGGAGCAGTACTTC
TRBV4-3,TRBJ1-5,16,TRBD1,-,CASSQESQGAYQPQHF,TGCGCCAGCAGCCAAGAGAGTCAGGGGGCGTACCAGCCCCAGCATTTT
TRBV11-2,TRBJ1-2,12,-,-,CASSLEGDGYTF,TGTGCCAGCAGCTTAGAGGGCGATGGCTACACCTTC
TRBV7-9,TRBJ2-5,11,-,-,CASSQGETQYF,TGTGCCAGCAGCCAGGGGGAGACCCAGTACTTC
TRBV23-1,TRBJ2-2,15,-,-,CASSQPGTNTGELFF,TGCGCCAGCAGTCAACCGGGAACGAACACCGGGGAGCTGTTTTTT
TRBV30,TRBJ1-5,12,-,once,CAWSAAIGAQHF,TGTGCCTGGAGTGCCGCAATTGGGGCCCAGCATTTT
TRBV7-2,TRBJ2-1,15,-,-,CASSVRDTYDNEQFF,TGTGCCAGCAGCGTCCGGGACACCTACGACAATGAGCAGTTCTTC
TRBV6-5,TRBJ1-4,12,-,few,CASSPGREKLFF,TGTGCCAGCAGCCCAGGGCGGGAAAAACTGTTTTTT
TRBV10-2,TRBJ2-7,15,-,-,CASSATLKQGYEQYF,TGCGCCAGCAGCGCGACTCTTAAACAAGGGTACGAGCAGTACTTC
TRBV2,TRBJ1-1,16,TRBD1,-,CASNQGGGGVTTEAFF,TGTGCCAGCAACCAAGGGGGCGGCGGTGTGACCACTGAAGCTTTCTTT
TRBV5-1,TRBJ2-5,16,-,-,CASSPQILGGGETQYF,TGCGCCAGCAGCCCCCAGATTTTGGGGGGTGGAGAGACCCAGTACTTC